This is a list of T cell receptor beta chains from one sample in a study of early T cells in non-severe SARS-CoV-2 infection. A single record per CDR3 protein comes from TCRdb applying MiXCR to the 5' RACE reads. The data show approximately 52,000 distinct CDR3 sequences, 8% seen once. Sample: whole blood. All receptors come from an adult who was a healthcare worker with PCR-confirmed SARS-CoV-2 infection or an uninfected control (not recorded which). CDR3s include the opening cysteine and the closing phenylalanine or tryptophan. The D gene is left open where the match is weak. For some rows the clone size is stated as once, few or many, or as a class when expanded; others skip it.

abundance,v_gene,j_gene,d_gene,CDR3nt,CDR3aa
NA,TRBV7-6,TRBJ1-1,NA,TGTGCCAGCAGCTTAGTTGGAGGGGCGCGACCAGAGAACACTGAAGCTTTCTTT,CASSLVGGARPENTEAFF
NA,TRBV9,TRBJ2-1,TRBD1,TGTGCCAGCAGCGTGACAGGGAGTGGTGAGCAGTTCTTC,CASSVTGSGEQFF
few,TRBV29-1,TRBJ2-5,NA,TGCAGCGTCGGGGTATTTGGGTGGGATGTCCAAGAGACCCAGTACTTC,CSVGVFGWDVQETQYF
many,TRBV7-9,TRBJ1-5,NA,TGTGCCAGCAGCCCCTCTTGGAGCAATCAGCCCCAGCATTTT,CASSPSWSNQPQHF
few,TRBV9,TRBJ1-2,NA,TGTGCCAGCAGCTCCACGACCGGGCGCTATGGCTACACCTTC,CASSSTTGRYGYTF
NA,TRBV6-5,TRBJ1-5,NA,TGTGCCAGCAGCCCCGGACGGAGCATTAATCAGCCCCAGCATTTT,CASSPGRSINQPQHF
NA,TRBV5-5,TRBJ1-1,NA,TGTGCCAGCAGTTCAGGACGGTCCACTGAAGCTTTCTTT,CASSSGRSTEAFF
many,TRBV20-1,TRBJ1-1,TRBD1,TGCAGTGCTAGAAGGCCCGGGACAGGGAACACTGAAGCTTTCTTT,CSARRPGTGNTEAFF
many,TRBV3-1,TRBJ2-1,NA,TGTGCCAGCAGCCAAGAGTTGGCCGAGGCCTACAATGAGCAGTTCTTC,CASSQELAEAYNEQFF
NA,TRBV7-2,TRBJ1-3,NA,TGTGCCAGCAGCTTAGACTGGACAGCTGGAAACACCATATATTTT,CASSLDWTAGNTIYF
NA,TRBV5-1,TRBJ2-3,TRBD2,TGCGCCAGCAGCTCACTAGCGGGGGGGCCTGATTTT,CASSSLAGGPDF
few,TRBV7-2,TRBJ2-3,NA,TGTGCCAGCAGCTTAACGGCCCGTCCGGATACGCAGTATTTT,CASSLTARPDTQYF
many,TRBV29-1,TRBJ2-7,TRBD1,TGCAGCGTGGGAACAAGGGGGCTCTACGAGCAGTACTTC,CSVGTRGLYEQYF
many,TRBV24-1,TRBJ2-1,TRBD1,TGTGCCACCAGTGATTTGCTCGGACAGGGGTCCAATGAGCAGTTCTTC,CATSDLLGQGSNEQFF
few,TRBV20-1,TRBJ1-2,NA,TGCAGTGCTAGGGGGGGAGAGGGACCATATGGCTACACCTTC,CSARGGEGPYGYTF
few,TRBV4-1,TRBJ1-2,NA,TGCGCCAGCAGCCCCCGGACGGACCTAACTAATGGCTACACCTTC,CASSPRTDLTNGYTF
many,TRBV6-6,TRBJ1-3,TRBD1,TGTGCCAGCAGTTACGGGACAGGGCACTCTGGAAACACCATATATTTT,CASSYGTGHSGNTIYF
many,TRBV7-3,TRBJ2-5,TRBD2,TGTGCCAGCAGCTTAACTGGACTAGCGGGGACGGAGACCCAGTACTTC,CASSLTGLAGTETQYF
few,TRBV14,TRBJ2-1,NA,TGTGCCAGCAGCCAAATGGACAGCTCCAATGAGCAGTTCTTC,CASSQMDSSNEQFF
NA,TRBV20-1,TRBJ2-5,TRBD2,TGCAGTGCTAGAGAGCCACGGACTAGGGAAGAGACCCAGTACTTC,CSAREPRTREETQYF
few,TRBV6-6,TRBJ2-4,TRBD2,TGTGCCAGCAGAACTGGGCTAGCGGCATCATCGGACAAGAACATTCAGTACTTC,CASRTGLAASSDKNIQYF
many,TRBV7-9,TRBJ2-2,NA,TGTGCCAGCAGCCCTCCCCCCGGTCACACCGGGGAGCTGTTTTTT,CASSPPPGHTGELFF
many,TRBV2,TRBJ2-7,NA,TGTGCCAGCAGTTTCCTGAAAACAGGGTTAAAGGGCGAGCAGTACTTC,CASSFLKTGLKGEQYF
NA,TRBV7-2,TRBJ1-3,NA,TGTGCCAGCAGCGCCACGGGGGACGTTGGAAACACCATATATTTT,CASSATGDVGNTIYF
many,TRBV6-1,TRBJ1-2,NA,TGTGCCAGCAGTGAAGCAACGGCAGACTATGGCTACACCTTC,CASSEATADYGYTF
NA,TRBV6-1,TRBJ2-7,NA,TGTGCCACCTTCGACCTGGAGAGGGATTCCTACGAGCAGTACTTC,CATFDLERDSYEQYF
few,TRBV11-2,TRBJ2-1,NA,TGTGCCAGCAGCCGATATGGGGACGAGCAGTTCTTC,CASSRYGDEQFF
many,TRBV29-1,TRBJ1-5,NA,TGCAGCGTTGGACAGGGCAATCAGCCCCAGCATTTT,CSVGQGNQPQHF
many,TRBV28,TRBJ2-7,NA,TGTGCCAGCAGTTTTTGGGCAGACTACGAGCAGTACTTC,CASSFWADYEQYF
few,TRBV13,TRBJ1-1,TRBD1,TGTGCCAGCAGCTTAGTGGGACAGGGTAATGAGGCAGCTTTCTTT,CASSLVGQGNEAAFF
many,TRBV4-1,TRBJ2-7,NA,TGCGCCAGCAGCCAAGATCCGGCCCCCGCAGATCCAGGGCCCTTTTACGAGCAGTACTTC,CASSQDPAPADPGPFYEQYF